This T cell receptor (beta chain) was captured by sequencing in a study of blood T cell repertoires in COVID-19. Study-level background: Sources were T cells, B-cell-depleted T cells, or PBMCs; the material itself was cDNA or gDNA.

Study processing details: Amplification of reference gene primers provided the estimated nucleated cell counts. Clones were sequenced by immunoSEQ multiplex PCR, and TCRdb holds only the in-frame ones, with some missing. V and J calls and clone size are as listed in that table; D and trimming were resolved from the DNA. The sample yields just over 300,000 clones, 80% to 90% seen once. Per germline, CDR1 LGHNA and CDR2 YNFKEQ. Trimming removed 0 bases at V and 7 bases at J, with 18 bases between. This CDR3 spans 17 amino acids. Living in about two dozen US areas, the participants were between about 18 and 100 years of age. Cohort assignment relied on participant-reported clinical history.

Specimen: PBMCs or T cells enriched from blood (not recorded which). This rearrangement joins TRBV4-2 to TRBJ1-4; weak D call: TRBD1 (5 bases). The clonotype was recovered from a young man who had recovered from COVID-19. The CDR3 DNA is TGTGCCAGCAGCCAAGAAGGTGGCGGGGCCGGGGTTGAAAAACTGTTTTTT. This codes for CASSQEGGGAGVEKLFF.